The 26 T cell receptor beta chains listed next were all sequenced from one sample in a study of blood T cell repertoires in COVID-19. Clones were read by immunoSEQ multiplex PCR, and TCRdb kept only the in-frame ones, dropping some. Of 130,000 to 150,000 clones detected, about 79% appear once; the ten largest clones hold around 7.2%. The sample consisted of peripheral blood. The receptors originated from a woman aged 50 to 60 in a cohort sampled during active or convalescent COVID-19.

This clone was counted a few times. CDR3 region: CASSMVLTTNEKLFF. The CDR3 DNA reads as TGTGCCAGTAGTATGGTACTTACAACTAATGAAAAACTGTTTTTT. The chain links TRBV19 to TRBJ1-4, with D uncertain. CDR1 is LNHDA, CDR2 SQIVND, per germline (reference sequence). The CDR3 extends over 15 amino acids. V lost 3 bases to trimming and J lost 0 bases, with 8 bases between them.

This chain joins TRBV6-5 and TRBJ2-3, with D maybe TRBD2 (6 bases). The germline V and J ends were trimmed by 8 bases and 6 bases, with 18 bases remaining between them. The CDR3 is 14 residues long. Germline values: CDR1 MNHEY, CDR2 SVGAGI. The CDR3 loop is CASYPGTGGDTQYF. The CDR3 DNA is TGTGCCAGCTATCCGGGGACCGGAGGGGATACGCAGTATTTT.

The chain couples TRBV6-2 or TRBV6-3 to TRBJ2-7; D is undetermined. This CDR3 region has 15 residues. Deletions cut 6 bases from V and 1 base from J, with 16 bases between. CDR1 and CDR2 (germline): MNHEY, SVGEGT. The DNA of the CDR3 is TGTGCCAGCAGCAGACCCGTAGCCGTATCCTACGAGCAGTACTTC. It is translated as CASSRPVAVSYEQYF.

The rearrangement uses TRBV19 and TRBJ1-5; 7 nucleotides match TRBD1. Trimming cost V 6 bases and J 11 bases; bases outside gene matches: 13. The germline V gene has CDR1 LNHDA and CDR2 SQIVND (reference sequence). The CDR3 spans 14 residues. The CDR3 region is CASSGDRDIETQHF. The CDR3 coding sequence is TGTGCCAGTAGCGGGGACAGAGACATAGAAACCCAGCATTTT. Together with reference TRBV19 and TRBJ1-5, the CDR3 gives the full variable domain: DGGITQSPKYLFRKEGQNVTLSCEQNLNHDAMYWYRQDPGQGLRLIYYSQIVNDFQKGDIAEGYSVSREKKESFPLTVTSAQKNPTAFYLCASSGDRDIETQHFGDGTRLSIL.

V gene TRBV19 combines with J gene TRBJ1-1, with D possibly TRBD1 on 6 matching bases. Germline assignment: CDR1 LNHDA and CDR2 SQIVND (reference sequence). This CDR3 has 14 amino acids. Trimming removed 5 bases from V and 1 base from J, with 11 bases in between. The CDR3 is CASSWGGPNTEAFF. The CDR3 bases are TGTGCCAGTAGTTGGGGGGGCCCGAACACTGAAGCTTTCTTT.

The chain joins TRBV10-3 to TRBJ2-3; D is possibly TRBD1 (6 bases). The CDR3 consists of 15 residues. The V end was cut by 6 bases, the J end by 0 bases, with 13 bases between. Per germline, CDR1 ENHRY and CDR2 SYGVKD. The CDR3 sequence is CAIRGRDTSTDTQYF. The DNA of the CDR3 is TGTGCCATCAGGGGCCGGGACACTAGCACAGATACGCAGTATTTT.

V gene TRBV3-1 (or the pseudogene TRBV3-2) combines with J gene TRBJ1-6; D not certain. The CDR3 has 16 amino acids. Germline values: CDR1 LGHDT, CDR2 YNNKEL (reference sequence). V was clipped by 0 bases and J by 7 bases, with 13 bases between them. DNA of the CDR3: TGTGCCAGCAGCCAAGATCTGGCAGGCTACAATTCACCCCTCCACTTT. It encodes CASSQDLAGYNSPLHF.

This clone has just a few counts. The chain carries TRBV7-2 and TRBJ1-5, with D perhaps matching TRBD1 (5 bases). CDR3 length: 18 residues. Germline assignment: CDR1 SGHTA and CDR2 FQGNSA. Trimming left V 0 bases short and J 4 bases short, with 19 bases between. CDR3 coding DNA: TGTGCCAGCAGCTTAGCGGGACTTCGCCCCCCAAATAATCAGCCCCAGCATTTT. It codes for CASSLAGLRPPNNQPQHF. Full variable domain (missing parts from reference TRBV7-2 and TRBJ1-5): GAGVSQSPSNKVTEKGKDVELRCDPISGHTALYWYRQSLGQGLEFLIYFQGNSAPDKSGLPSDRFSAERTGGSVSTLTIQRTQQEDSAVYLCASSLAGLRPPNNQPQHFGDGTRLSIL.

The chain employs TRBV5-4 and TRBJ2-2, with 9 bases fitting TRBD1. The junction had 11 bases not matched to a gene; V was cut back by 4 bases and J by 7 bases. CDR1 and CDR2 from the germline V gene are SGHNT and YYREEE (reference sequence). The CDR3 totals 16 residues. CDR3 DNA sequence: TGTGCCAGCAGCGGGACCGGGACAGGGTCTGGCGGGGAGCTGTTTTTT. Amino acids: CASSGTGTGSGGELFF.

The genes are TRBV10-3 and TRBJ1-2; no definite D call. Trimming took 2 bases from V and 5 from J, leaving 9 bases between them. Germline lookup yields CDR1 ENHRY and CDR2 SYGVKD. The CDR3 has 13 residues. The CDR3 sequence is CAISEDGRYGYTF. CDR3 bases: TGTGCCATCAGTGAGGACGGGAGGTATGGCTACACCTTC.

The chain has TRBV11-2 and TRBJ1-1, with unresolved D. V was shortened by 0 bases and J by 12 bases, with 14 bases between the two germline ends. Germline-derived CDR1 and CDR2 are SGHAT and FQNNGV. This CDR3 has 13 amino acids. The CDR3 loop reads CASSLDRGGLSFF. The CDR3 coding sequence is TGTGCCAGCAGCTTAGATCGGGGTGGGCTGTCTTTCTTT.

This clone was counted only a few times. The rearrangement joins TRBV6-5 to TRBJ1-3; TRBD1 might be the D (6 bases). V was trimmed by 0 bases and J by 4 bases, leaving 10 bases between them. The CDR3 contains 15 residues. Germline-derived CDR1 and CDR2 are MNHEY and SVGAGI. CDR3 protein: CASSYSPGQGNTIYF. The CDR3 DNA follows: TGTGCCAGCAGTTACTCCCCCGGACAGGGAAACACCATATATTTT.

Here the CDR3 reads CASSLGTTGGEETQYF. Here the CDR3 DNA reads TGTGCCAGTAGTCTTGGGACGACAGGGGGCGAAGAGACCCAGTACTTC. The chain joins TRBV19 to TRBJ2-5; 10 positions agree with TRBD1. This CDR3 spans 16 amino acids. The junction had 9 bases not matched to a gene; V was cut back by 5 bases and J by 3 bases. Looked up from germline, CDR1 is LNHDA and CDR2 is SQIVND (reference sequence).

The chain carries TRBV7-6 and TRBJ2-7, with TRBD1 matching 9 bases. The V segment lost 5 bases and the J segment 5 bases; nucleotides outside the gene matches: 10. This CDR3 spans 15 amino acids. Germline CDR1 reads SGHVS; CDR2 reads FNYEAQ. CDR3 coding DNA: TGTGCCAGCAGCCCCCGGCCCGGGACAGGGAACGAGCAGTACTTC. It codes for CASSPRPGTGNEQYF.

This chain links TRBV7-2 with TRBJ1-2; TRBD1 aligns across 7 bases. Per germline, CDR1 SGHTA and CDR2 FQGNSA. The CDR3 has 15 amino acids. V shed 3 bases, J shed 8 bases, and the junction held 12 bases outside the gene matches. CDR3: CASSFGQVLGGGYTF. CDR3 nucleotide sequence: TGTGCCAGCAGCTTTGGACAGGTCCTTGGAGGAGGCTACACCTTC.

V and J are TRBV7-8 and TRBJ1-1, with 7 bases matching TRBD1. V lost 2 bases, J lost 6 bases, and 9 bases stayed unmatched. The CDR3 consists of 15 residues. The germline CDR1 and CDR2 sequences are SGHVS and FQNEAQ. This CDR3 is CASSLQAGGSAEAFF. In DNA form, the CDR3 reads TGTGCCAGCAGCTTACAGGCAGGGGGATCCGCTGAAGCTTTCTTT.

The rearrangement joins TRBV5-1 to TRBJ2-7, with 7 positions matching TRBD1. The V gene's germline CDR1 is SGHRS and CDR2 YFSETQ. The CDR3 extends over 17 amino acids. Losses at the gene ends were 4 bases for V and 2 bases for J; bases not matched to a gene: 15. CDR3 nucleotides: TGCGCCAGCAGCCGGACCTTATCGACAGGGACAACCTACGAGCAGTACTTC. Amino acids: CASSRTLSTGTTYEQYF.

A remark on this clone: A read error may produce the germline difference seen at one junction end. This chain's CDR3 is CASSLDRGHEQYF. The CDR3 coding sequence is TGTGCTAGCAGCCTCGACAGGGGCCACGAGCAGTACTTC. V is TRBV7-7 and J is TRBJ2-7, with 8 bases that match TRBD1. The CDR3 length is 13 residues. CDR1 and CDR2 (germline): SSHAT, FNYEAQ (reference sequence).

This chain connects TRBV15 to TRBJ1-4; D might be TRBD1 (6 bases). The CDR3 extends over 14 amino acids. CDR1 is LNHNV and CDR2 is YYDKDF in the germline V gene (reference sequence). With 6 bases removed from V and 1 base from J, the gap between germline ends came to 9 bases. The DNA for the CDR3 is TGTGCCACCAGGCCACAGGGAACTAATGAAAAACTGTTTTTT. Amino acid sequence: CATRPQGTNEKLFF.

The chain couples TRBV6-1 to TRBJ2-7; 8 bases agree with TRBD1. Germline V gene data show CDR1 as MNHNS and CDR2 as SASEGT. With V trimmed by 0 bases and J by 5 bases, 9 bases remained unmatched. CDR3 length: 16 residues. The CDR3 protein is CASSEAAQGGFNEQYF. CDR3 nucleotides: TGTGCCAGCAGTGAAGCGGCACAGGGGGGTTTTAACGAGCAGTACTTC.

The rearrangement uses TRBV15 and TRBJ1-2; 7 positions agree with TRBD1. The germline V gene encodes CDR1 LNHNV and CDR2 YYDKDF (reference sequence). The length of the CDR3 is 16 residues. J gave up 7 bases and V 0 bases, and 11 bases lay outside the gene matches. CDR3 residues: CATSRDSGTVSLGYTF. CDR3 coding DNA: TGTGCCACCAGCAGAGACTCCGGGACAGTTTCCCTTGGCTACACCTTC. The whole variable domain, filled in from reference TRBV15 and TRBJ1-2, reads DAMVIQNPRYQVTQFGKPVTLSCSQTLNHNVMYWYQQKSSQAPKLLFHYYDKDFNNEADTPDNFQSRRPNTSFCFLDIRSPGLGDTAMYLCATSRDSGTVSLGYTFGSGTRLTVV.

This chain uses TRBV6-1 with TRBJ1-2; D is ambiguous. This CDR3 has 11 amino acids. Germline CDR1 and CDR2: MNHNS and SASEGT. V dropped 1 base and J dropped 8 bases, with 5 bases sitting between them. CDR3 loop: CASSEGGGYTF. The CDR3 coding sequence is TGTGCCAGCAGTGAAGGCGGCGGCTACACCTTC.

The genes are TRBV25-1 and TRBJ2-7; D unclear. This CDR3 contains 12 residues. The V gene lost 0 bases and the J gene lost 4 bases, with 4 bases spanning the gap. CDR1 MGHDK and CDR2 SYGVNS come from the germline V gene. CDR3 amino acids: CASSEYPYEQYF. The DNA for the CDR3 is TGTGCCAGCAGTGAATATCCGTACGAGCAGTACTTC.

The V call is TRBV6-6, the J call TRBJ2-3, with a tentative D call TRBD1 (6 bases). Germline lookup yields CDR1 MNHNY and CDR2 SVGAGI (reference sequence). The CDR3 length is 14 residues. The V end was cut by 6 bases, the J end by 2 bases, with 12 bases between. For the CDR3, the DNA is TGTGCCAGCAGACCTGGACAGATCACAGATACGCAGTATTTT. It codes for CASRPGQITDTQYF.

In its sample, this clone was seen a few times. The chain employs TRBV24-1 and TRBJ2-3; 7 nucleotides line up with TRBD1. Germline CDR1 reads KGHDR; CDR2 reads SFDVKD. The V and J ends lost 5 bases and 2 bases, in that order; junction bases with no gene match: 6. There are 15 residues in the CDR3. CDR3 bases: TGTGCCACCAGTGGGGGGACAGACAACACAGATACGCAGTATTTT. It specifies CATSGGTDNTDTQYF.

This chain uses TRBV15 with TRBJ1-1, with 7 bases fitting TRBD1. The germline gives CDR1 LNHNV, CDR2 YYDKDF (reference sequence). CDR3 length: 14 amino acids. With 3 bases clipped from V and 4 bases from J, the junction kept 5 bases outside the gene matches. This CDR3 is CATSSRGVVTEAFF. The CDR3 region has the DNA TGTGCCACCAGCAGCAGGGGGGTGGTCACTGAAGCTTTCTTT.